This T cell receptor beta chain was observed in a study of preoperative IRX-2 immunotherapy in early breast cancer (dated by TCRdb to about 2019). This clone was picked up a small number of times. Its antigen is still unknown. Qualities for individual bases were not recorded, and no much larger clone is one base off. The library was prepared using the immunoSEQ multiplex PCR assay. TCRdb's version of the immuneACCESS table is confined to in-frame rearrangements and falls short of the full clone set. An unresolved V gene accounts for under half of the shortfall where checked; the remainder is of unknown origin. A total of about 98,000 clones appear in this sample, 86% of them only once. Roughly 1.9% of the sample goes to the ten largest clones. The sample's treatment or condition, from its label and the paper: preoperative locoregional IRX-2 cytokine immunotherapy. The samples were obtained from a phase Ib study in which preoperative, locoregional IRX-2 cytokine immunotherapy intended to prime immune responses was tested. Donors were patients with early-stage breast cancer who received IRX-2 before surgery.

Inclusive of the bounding cysteine and phenylalanine, the CDR3 is 16 residues long. Only the CDR3 portion is preserved as DNA: 48 bases, with reading frame beginning at the first base. Based on the germline V gene, the CDR1 and CDR2 sequences are SGHNT and YENEEA. V is pared back by 3 bases and J by 9 bases, with 21 bases lying between the germline termini. The V and J genes are TRBV11-3 and TRBJ2-1; perhaps TRBD1 is the D gene, with 6 bases matching. The sample in question was tumor tissue, obtained after IRX-2 immunotherapy. The TCR comes from a human donor with breast cancer. In nucleotides, the sequence is TGTGCCAGCAGCTTGGCCGGGACACATCCCGCATCTGAGCAGTTCTTC. The translation is CASSLAGTHPASEQFF. Where the CDR3 stops, the reference TRBV11-3 and TRBJ2-1 genes take over; the full variable domain is EAGVVQSPRYKIIEKKQPVAFWCNPISGHNTLYWYLQNLGQGPELLIRYENEEAVDDSQLPKDRFSAERLKGVDSTLKIQPAELGDSAVYLCASSLAGTHPASEQFFGPGTRLTVL.